The rows below give T cell receptor beta chains drawn from one sample of a study of monozygotic twins with cystic fibrosis. Using immunoSEQ multiplex PCR, the repertoire was profiled, and TCRdb retains in-frame clones only, with some absent. The sample has about 14,000 clones; approximately 92% are singletons. The specimen was blood. These TCRs come from a girl between 2 and 10 years old with cystic fibrosis. Each CDR3 is given with its conserved first and last residue. A D gene is named only where the DNA matches it firmly. Only some rows state a clone size, as once, few, many or a class for expanded clones.

clone_size: .; v_call: TRBV11-3; j_call: TRBJ2-7; d_call: TRBD2; cdr3_aa: CASSPQREGRHEQYF; cdr3_nt: TGTGCCAGCAGCCCTCAGCGGGAGGGCCGCCACGAGCAGTACTTC
clone_size: .; v_call: TRBV5-1; j_call: TRBJ1-4; d_call: .; cdr3_aa: CASSLRGAGEKLFF; cdr3_nt: TGCGCCAGCAGCTTGAGGGGGGCGGGTGAAAAACTGTTTTTT
clone_size: .; v_call: TRBV27; j_call: TRBJ1-1; d_call: .; cdr3_aa: CASSSPRGTEAFF; cdr3_nt: TGTGCCAGCAGTTCCCCCCGGGGCACTGAAGCTTTCTTT
clone_size: .; v_call: TRBV28; j_call: TRBJ2-5; d_call: .; cdr3_aa: CASSWGQETQYF; cdr3_nt: TGTGCCAGCAGTTGGGGCCAAGAGACCCAGTACTTC
clone_size: .; v_call: TRBV19; j_call: TRBJ2-7; d_call: TRBD1; cdr3_aa: CASSTQTGRSYEQYF; cdr3_nt: TGTGCCAGTAGTACCCAGACAGGGCGTTCCTACGAGCAGTACTTC
clone_size: .; v_call: TRBV19; j_call: TRBJ1-5; d_call: TRBD1; cdr3_aa: CASRQGTHSNQPQHF; cdr3_nt: TGTGCCAGTCGACAGGGGACACATAGCAATCAGCCCCAGCATTTT
clone_size: .; v_call: TRBV7-2; j_call: TRBJ2-3; d_call: .; cdr3_aa: CASSDRGEVSYF; cdr3_nt: TGTGCCAGCAGCGACCGGGGAGAGGTATCGTATTTT
clone_size: once; v_call: TRBV5-1; j_call: TRBJ2-2; d_call: .; cdr3_aa: CASSLEGTGRTGELFF; cdr3_nt: TGCGCCAGCAGCTTGGAAGGTACAGGGCGGACCGGGGAGCTGTTTTTT
clone_size: .; v_call: TRBV10-3; j_call: TRBJ2-3; d_call: TRBD2; cdr3_aa: CATPDRREGRRDTQYF; cdr3_nt: TGTGCCACCCCCGACAGGCGGGAGGGCCGGAGGGATACGCAGTATTTT
clone_size: .; v_call: TRBV7-8; j_call: TRBJ2-3; d_call: .; cdr3_aa: CASSRGWDTQYF; cdr3_nt: TGTGCCAGCAGTAGGGGATGGGATACGCAGTATTTT
clone_size: .; v_call: TRBV7-9; j_call: TRBJ2-2; d_call: .; cdr3_aa: CASSLAPVCGAGELFF; cdr3_nt: TGTGCCAGCAGCTTAGCTCCTGTTTGCGGGGCCGGGGAGCTGTTTTTT
clone_size: .; v_call: TRBV7-2; j_call: TRBJ1-2; d_call: .; cdr3_aa: CASSPFTDYGYTF; cdr3_nt: TGTGCCAGCAGCCCCTTTACAGACTATGGCTACACCTTC
clone_size: .; v_call: TRBV25-1; j_call: TRBJ2-7; d_call: TRBD2; cdr3_aa: CASSEATREFSGEQYF; cdr3_nt: TGTGCCAGCAGTGAAGCTACGCGGGAGTTCTCGGGGGAGCAGTACTTC
clone_size: .; v_call: TRBV18; j_call: TRBJ2-7; d_call: TRBD1; cdr3_aa: CASSPRDRGNYEQYF; cdr3_nt: TGTGCCAGCTCACCACGGGACAGGGGAAACTACGAGCAGTACTTC
clone_size: once; v_call: TRBV4-3; j_call: TRBJ1-2; d_call: .; cdr3_aa: CASSQEWGPNYGYTF; cdr3_nt: TGCGCCAGCAGCCAAGAATGGGGACCGAACTATGGCTACACCTTC
clone_size: .; v_call: TRBV15; j_call: TRBJ2-7; d_call: TRBD1; cdr3_aa: CATSSPGQGFYEQYF; cdr3_nt: TGTGCCACCAGCAGTCCGGGACAGGGATTCTACGAGCAGTACTTC
clone_size: .; v_call: TRBV4-3; j_call: TRBJ2-2; d_call: .; cdr3_aa: CASSYLTGTGELFF; cdr3_nt: TGCGCCAGCAGCTACTTAACGGGGACCGGGGAGCTGTTTTTT
clone_size: .; v_call: TRBV9; j_call: TRBJ2-7; d_call: TRBD2; cdr3_aa: CASSPGTSGGYEQYF; cdr3_nt: TGTGCCAGCAGCCCAGGGACTAGCGGGGGCTACGAGCAGTACTTC
clone_size: .; v_call: TRBV30; j_call: TRBJ2-2; d_call: .; cdr3_aa: CAWSTGHFTGELFF; cdr3_nt: TGTGCCTGGAGTACGGGACACTTCACCGGGGAGCTGTTTTTT
clone_size: once; v_call: TRBV7-6; j_call: TRBJ1-1; d_call: .; cdr3_aa: CASSRQRDGGNTEAFF; cdr3_nt: TGTGCCAGCAGCCGACAAAGGGACGGGGGGAACACTGAAGCTTTCTTT
clone_size: .; v_call: TRBV19; j_call: TRBJ2-2; d_call: .; cdr3_aa: CASSIAGVTGELFF; cdr3_nt: TGTGCCAGTAGTATAGCGGGGGTCACCGGGGAGCTGTTTTTT
clone_size: .; v_call: TRBV21-1; j_call: TRBJ2-5; d_call: .; cdr3_aa: CASSKGGEEETQYF; cdr3_nt: TGTGCCAGCAGCAAAGGGGGGGAAGAAGAGACCCAGTACTTC
clone_size: .; v_call: TRBV5-7; j_call: TRBJ2-7; d_call: TRBD2; cdr3_aa: CASSLPREGNEQYF; cdr3_nt: TGTGCCAGCAGCTTGCCGCGGGAGGGTAACGAGCAGTACTTC
clone_size: .; v_call: TRBV28; j_call: TRBJ1-2; d_call: .; cdr3_aa: CASFEETGPAYGYTF; cdr3_nt: TGTGCCAGCTTTGAGGAGACAGGACCGGCCTATGGCTACACCTTC
clone_size: .; v_call: TRBV7-2; j_call: TRBJ2-3; d_call: TRBD1; cdr3_aa: CASSPWTGGATDTQYF; cdr3_nt: TGTGCCAGCAGCCCGTGGACAGGGGGAGCCACAGATACGCAGTATTTT
clone_size: .; v_call: TRBV28; j_call: TRBJ2-7; d_call: TRBD1; cdr3_aa: CASSFIRDRGYYEQYF; cdr3_nt: TGTGCCAGCAGTTTCATCCGGGACAGGGGGTACTACGAGCAGTACTTC
clone_size: .; v_call: TRBV5-4; j_call: TRBJ2-1; d_call: TRBD1; cdr3_aa: CASRLERGRDEQFF; cdr3_nt: TGTGCCAGCAGGCTGGAGAGGGGGCGGGATGAGCAGTTCTTC
clone_size: once; v_call: TRBV7-9; j_call: TRBJ2-2; d_call: .; cdr3_aa: CASSLGSGELFF; cdr3_nt: TGTGCCAGCAGCTTGGGGAGCGGGGAGCTGTTTTTT
clone_size: once; v_call: TRBV15; j_call: TRBJ1-1; d_call: .; cdr3_aa: CATSTRYSNTEAFF; cdr3_nt: TGTGCCACCAGCACTCGGTACAGTAACACTGAAGCTTTCTTT
clone_size: .; v_call: TRBV5-4; j_call: TRBJ1-1; d_call: .; cdr3_aa: CASRPGTPTSGWTEAFF; cdr3_nt: TGTGCCAGCAGACCCGGGACACCAACCTCAGGATGGACTGAAGCTTTCTTT
clone_size: .; v_call: TRBV10-2; j_call: TRBJ2-5; d_call: .; cdr3_aa: CASSGTARETQYF; cdr3_nt: TGCGCCAGCAGTGGGACAGCAAGAGAGACCCAGTACTTC
clone_size: .; v_call: TRBV28; j_call: TRBJ2-1; d_call: TRBD2; cdr3_aa: CASSSGLREGYNEQFF; cdr3_nt: TGTGCCAGCAGTTCCGGTTTGCGGGAGGGTTACAATGAGCAGTTCTTC
clone_size: once; v_call: TRBV18; j_call: TRBJ2-5; d_call: TRBD1; cdr3_aa: CASSPGQGWETQYF; cdr3_nt: TGTGCCAGCTCCCCCGGACAGGGGTGGGAGACCCAGTACTTC
clone_size: .; v_call: TRBV12-2; j_call: TRBJ2-1; d_call: .; cdr3_aa: CASRSRTSGSWAYNEQFF; cdr3_nt: TGTGCAAGTCGCTCACGGACTAGCGGGAGTTGGGCCTACAATGAGCAGTTCTTC
clone_size: once; v_call: TRBV19; j_call: TRBJ2-1; d_call: .; cdr3_aa: CASSILRGNGLSYNEQFF; cdr3_nt: TGTGCCAGTAGTATTCTCCGGGGTAATGGGCTCTCCTACAATGAGCAGTTCTTC
clone_size: .; v_call: TRBV5-4; j_call: TRBJ2-5; d_call: .; cdr3_aa: CASSPPDGEETQYF; cdr3_nt: TGTGCCAGCAGCCCCCCCGACGGGGAAGAGACCCAGTACTTC
clone_size: .; v_call: TRBV7-9; j_call: TRBJ1-1; d_call: TRBD1; cdr3_aa: CASSPQQGAMNTEAFF; cdr3_nt: TGTGCCAGCAGCCCGCAACAGGGGGCAATGAACACTGAAGCTTTCTTT
clone_size: .; v_call: TRBV4-1; j_call: TRBJ2-7; d_call: .; cdr3_aa: CASSHPGPAYEQYF; cdr3_nt: TGCGCCAGCAGCCACCCTGGACCCGCCTACGAGCAGTACTTC
clone_size: .; v_call: TRBV4-3; j_call: TRBJ2-3; d_call: .; cdr3_aa: CASSQDTSTDTQYF; cdr3_nt: TGCGCCAGCAGCCAGGACACTAGCACAGATACGCAGTATTTT
clone_size: once; v_call: TRBV7-8; j_call: TRBJ2-3; d_call: .; cdr3_aa: CASSLAGADTQYF; cdr3_nt: TGTGCCAGCAGCTTAGCGGGCGCAGATACGCAGTATTTT
clone_size: .; v_call: TRBV7-8; j_call: TRBJ2-7; d_call: TRBD2; cdr3_aa: CASSSPIGRNTYEQYF; cdr3_nt: TGTGCCAGCAGCAGCCCGATCGGGAGGAATACCTACGAGCAGTACTTC
clone_size: .; v_call: TRBV5-3; j_call: TRBJ2-7; d_call: .; cdr3_aa: CARSLEAEGQNEQYF; cdr3_nt: TGTGCCAGAAGCTTGGAGGCGGAGGGCCAGAACGAGCAGTACTTC